The 18 T cell receptor beta chains presented below share a single source sample, sequenced in a study of CD8 T cells in Susac syndrome. A quantity of about 0.5 to 1 ug RNA underwent reverse transcription using random hexamers. TCRdb reprocessed the immunoSEQ multiplex PCR reads with MiXCR, giving one entry per CDR3 protein. In the table there are under 200,000 distinct CDR3 sequences, about 96% of which are singletons. Sequencing input: CD4+ T cells from PBMCs. The receptor set was obtained from a human donor with Susac syndrome.

J is TRBJ2-1 and V is TRBV5-1; the match to TRBD2 covers 12 bases. Germline V gene data show CDR1 as SGHRS and CDR2 as YFSETQ. CDR3 length: 18 amino acids. V was clipped by 1 base and J by 6 bases; unmatched bases: 11. The CDR3 DNA is TGCGCCAGCAGCTTGAACCCCCCACCTAGCGGGAGGGGCAATGAGCAGTTCTTC. Residues: CASSLNPPPSGRGNEQFF.

This chain joins TRBV4-3 and TRBJ2-3, with D uncertain. Trimming pared 0 bases from V and 0 bases from J, leaving 10 bases between. Germline V gives CDR1 LGHNA, CDR2 YSLEER. There are 16 residues in the CDR3. The CDR3 DNA sequence: TGCGCCAGCAGCCAAGATCTACAGTCTAGCACAGATACGCAGTATTTT. This translates into CASSQDLQSSTDTQYF.

V and J are TRBV27 and TRBJ2-5, with 11 bases aligning to TRBD2. This CDR3 region has 14 residues. Germline lookup yields CDR1 MNHEY and CDR2 SMNVEV (reference sequence). Unmatched junction bases numbered 5, after V lost 6 bases and J lost 5 bases. CDR3 nucleotide sequence: TGTGCCAGCAGCCGGGGACTAGCGGTTGAGACCCAGTACTTC. The encoded protein is CASSRGLAVETQYF.

The V gene is TRBV29-1, the J gene TRBJ2-1; a weak D match, TRBD1 (6 bases). V was cut by 4 bases and J by 0 bases, with 10 bases left in between. Germline loops: CDR1 SQVTM, CDR2 ANQGSEA. This CDR3 region has 14 residues. The CDR3 sequence is CSVGQGNSYNEQFF. CDR3 sequence (DNA): TGCAGCGTTGGTCAGGGGAACTCCTACAATGAGCAGTTCTTC.

The J gene is TRBJ2-1, the V gene TRBV28; 10 positions match TRBD2. The ends lost 6 bases at V and 6 bases at J; junction bases unmatched: 11. The CDR3 totals 16 residues. Germline values: CDR1 MDHEN, CDR2 SYDVKM. The CDR3 loop reads CASSPDSGRPVNEQFF. The CDR3 nucleotides read TGTGCCAGCAGCCCCGATAGCGGGAGGCCCGTCAATGAGCAGTTCTTC.

V is TRBV6-5 and J is TRBJ2-2; D is unresolved. Trimming removed 8 bases from V and 4 bases from J, with 14 bases in between. The CDR3 contains 14 residues. Germline V lookup: CDR1 MNHEY, CDR2 SVGAGI. CDR3 sequence: CASGRLAVTGELFF. CDR3 nucleotides: TGTGCCAGCGGGCGCTTGGCCGTCACCGGGGAGCTGTTTTTT.

The chain employs TRBV29-1 and TRBJ1-2; the match to TRBD1 covers 8 bases. The CDR3 runs 12 residues. The J segment lost 8 bases and the V segment lost 7 bases, leaving 9 bases of the junction unmatched. Germline values: CDR1 SQVTM, CDR2 ANQGSEA. CDR3 sequence: CSGGQEPRGYTF. The CDR3 nucleotides read TGCAGCGGGGGACAGGAGCCGAGGGGCTACACCTTC. Full variable domain (outside the CDR3, taken from reference TRBV29-1 and TRBJ1-2): SAVISQKPSRDICQRGTSLTIQCQVDSQVTMMFWYRQQPGQSLTLIATANQGSEATYESGFVIDKFPISRPNLTFSTLTVSNMSPEDSSIYLCSGGQEPRGYTFGSGTRLTVV.

The chain combines TRBV28 with TRBJ2-4; D remains unclear. Germline values: CDR1 MDHEN, CDR2 SYDVKM. The V end lost 5 bases, the J end lost 6 bases, and 14 bases lay between the germline ends. This CDR3 has 14 amino acids. This CDR3 reads CASSPPRLGNIQYF. The CDR3 DNA reads as TGTGCCAGCAGTCCCCCGCGGTTGGGAAACATTCAGTACTTC.

This clonotype has only one observation. The chain uses TRBV20-1 and TRBJ1-2; the D gene is possibly TRBD1 (6 bases). The CDR3 extends over 14 amino acids. Trimming left V 0 bases short and J 8 bases short, with 16 bases between. The V gene's germline CDR1 is DFQATT and CDR2 SNEGSKA (reference sequence). The CDR3 spells CSARESWGQGGYTF. The CDR3 bases are TGCAGTGCTAGAGAGTCATGGGGGCAGGGCGGCTACACCTTC.

This chain connects TRBV4-3 to TRBJ2-1; perhaps TRBD1 as D (6 bases). CDR1 is LGHNA and CDR2 is YSLEER in the germline V gene. The germline V and J ends were trimmed by 4 bases and 10 bases, with 14 bases remaining between them. The CDR3 has 13 amino acids. CDR3 sequence (DNA): TGCGCCAGCAGCCTAAGTTTTGGGACAGAGCAGTTCTTC. Translation gives CASSLSFGTEQFF.

The rearrangement joins TRBV4-3 to TRBJ2-7, with D hard to call. Trimming left V 3 bases short and J 5 bases short, with 8 bases between. This CDR3 region has 12 residues. The V gene's germline CDR1 is LGHNA and CDR2 YSLEER. The CDR3, as DNA: TGCGCCAGCAGCCACTTAGGGAACGAGCAGTACTTC. Translation gives CASSHLGNEQYF.

This clonotype showed up just once. This chain connects TRBV20-1 to TRBJ2-5, with D maybe TRBD2 (6 bases). Germline assignment: CDR1 DFQATT and CDR2 SNEGSKA (reference sequence). This CDR3 region has 15 residues. V lost 0 bases, J lost 2 bases, and 13 bases lay in between. The CDR3 region is CSAREGGASQETQYF. The CDR3 DNA sequence: TGCAGTGCTAGAGAAGGAGGGGCGTCTCAAGAGACCCAGTACTTC.

This clonotype was recorded once. The CDR3 sequence is CASSVGGRVGDSPLHF. CDR3 sequence (DNA): TGTGCCAGCAGCGTTGGTGGGCGGGTGGGTGATTCACCCCTCCACTTT. The genes are TRBV9 and TRBJ1-6; D gene unclear. The CDR3 contains 16 residues. Germline V CDR1 and CDR2: SGDLS, YYNGEE. The V end was cut by 2 bases, the J end by 8 bases, with 17 bases between. The full variable domain, completed using reference TRBV9 and TRBJ1-6, is DSGVTQTPKHLITATGQRVTLRCSPRSGDLSVYWYQQSLDQGLQFLIQYYNGEERAKGNILERFSAQQFPDLHSELNLSSLELGDSALYFCASSVGGRVGDSPLHFGNGTRLTVT.

The V call is TRBV11-2, the J call TRBJ2-7; TRBD1 agrees at 10 bases. V trimming: 5 bases; J trimming: 3 bases; junction bases outside the gene matches: 7. CDR3 length: 15 residues. CDR1 is SGHAT and CDR2 is FQNNGV in the germline V gene. In DNA form, the CDR3 reads TGTGCCAGCAGCGGACGTAGGGACAGGGGCTACGAGCAGTACTTC. As protein: CASSGRRDRGYEQYF. Based on the CDR3 plus reference TRBV11-2 and TRBJ2-7, the full variable domain is EAGVAQSPRYKIIEKRQSVAFWCNPISGHATLYWYQQILGQGPKLLIQFQNNGVVDDSQLPKDRFSAERLKGVDSTLKIQPAKLEDSAVYLCASSGRRDRGYEQYFGPGTRLTVT.

This chain links TRBV9 with TRBJ2-5, with D possibly TRBD1 on 6 matching bases. Germline CDR1 and CDR2: SGDLS and YYNGEE. V was clipped by 2 bases and J by 4 bases, with 15 bases between them. CDR3 length: 15 residues. The CDR3 bases are TGTGCCAGCAGCGTGAGTCCTGGACAGCGAGAGACCCAGTACTTC. Translated: CASSVSPGQRETQYF.

The rearrangement joins TRBV28 to TRBJ1-2; D may be TRBD1 (5 bases). CDR3 length: 14 residues. The V gene's germline CDR1 is MDHEN and CDR2 SYDVKM. V lost 6 bases and J lost 2, with 13 bases in between. The CDR3 DNA sequence: TGTGCCAGCAGAGCGCCGGGACGGAACTATGGCTACACCTTC. It translates to CASRAPGRNYGYTF.

The chain couples TRBV12-3 or TRBV12-4 to TRBJ1-2, with D maybe TRBD1 (6 bases). The CDR3 covers 15 residues. Trimming stripped 2 bases from V and 7 bases from J, with 17 bases between. The DNA of the CDR3 is TGTGCCAGCAGTTTAATTGGGGGCGCAGATTCTGGCTACACCTTC. This encodes CASSLIGGADSGYTF.

This chain joins TRBV6-1 and TRBJ2-1; no reliable D call. The CDR3 runs to 16 residues. Trimming removed 3 bases from V and 9 bases from J, with 21 bases in between. Germline CDR1 and CDR2: MNHNS and SASEGT. CDR3 nucleotide sequence: TGTGCCAGCAGTGAGTTTCTATCCGCTAGAGGAAGTGAGCAGTTCTTC. It translates to CASSEFLSARGSEQFF.